This T cell receptor (beta chain) is from a study of radiation and T cells in renal cell carcinoma. This sample's time point: blood 2 weeks post-SBRT. The treatment is: 15 Gy SBRT to primary tumor, nephrectomy 4 weeks later. This renal cell carcinoma was of the clear cell type. This clone was detected once. Germline lookup yields CDR1 MGHRA and CDR2 YSYEKL. The V and J ends lost 0 bases and 4 bases, in that order; junction bases with no gene match: 4. The CDR3 contains 15 residues. Produced via immunoSEQ multiplex PCR; TCRdb's table is partial and in-frame only. This sample has about 130,000 clones, with over 75% found just once.

The source of this sequence is a woman aged 55 to 70 with renal cell carcinoma. The specimen comprised blood, sampled from a patient whose treatment included radiotherapy and nephrectomy. The genes are TRBV4-1 and TRBJ2-7; TRBD2 aligns across 9 bases. The CDR3 coding sequence is TGCGCCAGCAGCCAAGATAGCGGGGGCCTATACGAGCAGTACTTC. Translating gives CASSQDSGGLYEQYF.